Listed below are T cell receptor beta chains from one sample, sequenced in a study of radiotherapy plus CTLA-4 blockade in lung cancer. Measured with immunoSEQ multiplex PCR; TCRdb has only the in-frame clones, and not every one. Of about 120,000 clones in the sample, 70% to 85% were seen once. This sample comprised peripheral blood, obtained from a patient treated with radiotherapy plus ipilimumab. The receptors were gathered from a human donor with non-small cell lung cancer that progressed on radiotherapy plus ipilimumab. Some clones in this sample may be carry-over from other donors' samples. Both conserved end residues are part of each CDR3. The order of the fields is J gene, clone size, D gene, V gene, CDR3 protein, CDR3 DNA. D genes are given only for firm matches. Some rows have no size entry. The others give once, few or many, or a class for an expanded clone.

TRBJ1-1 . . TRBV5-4 CASSAREYVPNTEAFF TGTGCCAGCAGCGCTCGCGAATATGTCCCGAACACTGAAGCTTTCTTT
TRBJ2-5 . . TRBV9 CASTNNANGETQYF TGTGCCAGCACTAATAATGCGAATGGGGAGACCCAGTACTTC
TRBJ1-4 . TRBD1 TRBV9 CASGQVGEKLFF TGTGCCAGTGGACAGGTGGGGGAAAAACTGTTTTTT
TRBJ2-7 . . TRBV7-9 CASRLLGTGPRGQYF TGTGCCAGCAGACTCCTGGGGACGGGACCCAGAGGGCAGTACTTC
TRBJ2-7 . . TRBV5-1 CASSPLLESSYEQYF TGCGCCAGCAGCCCACTTTTAGAGAGCTCCTACGAGCAGTACTTC
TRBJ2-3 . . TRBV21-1 CASSTEGADTQYF TGTGCCAGCAGCACGGAGGGGGCAGATACGCAGTATTTT
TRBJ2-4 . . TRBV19 CASSIGGSSGNIQYF TGTGCCAGTAGTATAGGGGGCAGCTCGGGAAACATTCAGTACTTC
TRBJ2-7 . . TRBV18 CASSPGNSYEQYF TGTGCCAGCTCACCCGGCAACTCCTACGAGCAGTACTTC
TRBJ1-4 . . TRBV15 CATPQGSENEKLFF TGTGCCACTCCGCAGGGTTCCGAAAACGAAAAACTGTTTTTT
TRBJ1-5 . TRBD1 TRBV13 CASSRDRDQPQHF TGTGCCAGCAGCCGGGACAGGGATCAGCCCCAGCATTTT
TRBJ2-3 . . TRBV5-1 CASKKGVGDTDTQYF TGCGCCAGCAAAAAAGGGGTGGGGGATACAGATACGCAGTATTTT
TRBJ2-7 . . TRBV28 CASSLVGGYEQYF TGTGCCAGCAGTTTAGTGGGGGGCTACGAGCAGTACTTC
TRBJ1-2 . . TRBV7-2 CASSQSTLYGYTF TGTGCCAGCAGCCAATCTACGCTCTATGGCTACACCTTC
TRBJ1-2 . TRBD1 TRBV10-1 CARGRRQGTHGYTF TGCGCCAGGGGGAGGAGACAGGGTACCCACGGCTACACCTTC
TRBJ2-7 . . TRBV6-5 CASTDSGRPLSEQYF TGTGCCAGCACCGACTCCGGCCGGCCCCTCAGCGAGCAGTACTTC
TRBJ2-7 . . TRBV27 CASSFMFLAGKREQYF TGTGCCAGCAGTTTTATGTTCCTAGCTGGGAAAAGGGAGCAGTACTTC
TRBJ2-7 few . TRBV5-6 CASSRLPEGSSYEQYF TGTGCCAGCAGCCGACTACCAGAGGGCAGCTCCTACGAGCAGTACTTC
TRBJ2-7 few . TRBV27 CASSFLGYLAYEQYF TGTGCCAGCAGTTTTCTGGGATACCTCGCTTACGAGCAGTACTTC
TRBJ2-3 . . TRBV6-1 CASSETRGDTQYF TGTGCCAGCAGTGAAACTAGGGGTGATACGCAGTATTTT
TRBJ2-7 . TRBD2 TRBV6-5 CASSRGAYEQYF TGTGCCAGCAGTCGGGGGGCCTACGAGCAGTACTTC
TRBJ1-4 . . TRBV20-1 CSAREPEKLFF TGCAGTGCCCGGGAGCCTGAAAAACTGTTTTTT
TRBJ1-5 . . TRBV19 CASSIRLGQPQHF TGTGCCAGTAGTATTCGACTGGGGCAGCCCCAGCATTTT
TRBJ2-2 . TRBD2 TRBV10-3 CAIRKRGDNTGELFF TGTGCCATCAGAAAGCGGGGGGACAACACCGGGGAGCTGTTTTTT
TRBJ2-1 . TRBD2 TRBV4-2 CASSQVSGGSNEQFF TGTGCCAGCAGCCAAGTTAGCGGGGGTAGCAATGAGCAGTTCTTC
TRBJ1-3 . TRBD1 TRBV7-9 CASSPTGSGNTIYF TGTGCCAGCAGCCCGACAGGGTCTGGAAACACCATATATTTT
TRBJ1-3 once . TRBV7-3 CASSLTPGVPGNTIYF TGTGCCAGCAGCTTAACCCCCGGGGTCCCTGGAAACACCATATATTTT
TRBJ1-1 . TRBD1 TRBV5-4 CASSFTGGGNTEAFF TGTGCCAGCAGCTTTACAGGGGGAGGTAACACTGAAGCTTTCTTT
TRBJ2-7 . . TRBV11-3 CASSGTRGMSEQYF TGTGCCAGCAGTGGGACCAGGGGAATGAGCGAGCAGTACTTC
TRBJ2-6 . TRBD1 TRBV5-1 CASSSPIGRDRGPGANVLTF TGCGCCAGCAGCTCACCTATTGGAAGGGACAGGGGACCTGGGGCCAACGTCCTGACTTTC
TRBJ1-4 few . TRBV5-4 CASSSDSFPFGKLFF TGTGCCAGCAGCTCTGACAGTTTCCCCTTTGGAAAACTGTTTTTT
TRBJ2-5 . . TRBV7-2 CASSRGNRETQYF TGTGCCAGCAGCCGGGGTAATAGGGAGACCCAGTACTTC
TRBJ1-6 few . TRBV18 CASSPAGNSPLHF TGTGCCAGCTCACCTGCAGGGAATTCACCCCTCCACTTT
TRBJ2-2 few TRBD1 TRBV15 CATSRVTTAGQGYRTGELFF TGTGCCACCAGCAGAGTGACTACCGCGGGACAGGGGTATCGTACCGGGGAGCTGTTTTTT
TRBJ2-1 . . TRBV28 CASSLLSLETEQFF TGTGCCAGCAGTTTATTGTCCCTGGAAACTGAGCAGTTCTTC
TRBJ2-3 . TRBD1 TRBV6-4 CASSDEWGRGSDTQYF TGTGCCAGCAGTGACGAATGGGGCAGGGGGTCAGATACGCAGTATTTT
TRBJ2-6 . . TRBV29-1 CSVDGPSGANVLTF TGCAGCGTTGACGGACCCTCTGGGGCCAACGTCCTGACTTTC
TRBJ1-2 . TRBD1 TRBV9 CASSVTGQGLYYGYTF TGTGCCAGCAGCGTAACGGGACAGGGGCTCTACTATGGCTACACCTTC
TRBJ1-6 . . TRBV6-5 CASSYSRGVNSPLHF TGTGCCAGCAGTTACTCGCGAGGGGTTAATTCACCCCTCCACTTT
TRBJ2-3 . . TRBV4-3 CASSQEAYRVTDTQYF TGCGCCAGCAGCCAAGAGGCGTATAGGGTCACAGATACGCAGTATTTT
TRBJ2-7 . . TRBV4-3 CASSQEPASTYEQYF TGCGCCAGCAGCCAAGAGCCAGCGTCTACCTACGAGCAGTACTTC
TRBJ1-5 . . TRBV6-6 CASSYGVGRPPQHF TGTGCCAGCAGTTACGGGGTGGGAAGACCCCCCCAGCATTTT
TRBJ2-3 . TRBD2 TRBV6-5 CASSYTGTSGAYF TGTGCCAGCAGTTACACCGGGACTAGCGGGGCGTATTTT
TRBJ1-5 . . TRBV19 CASSTGTLSNQPQHF TGTGCCAGTAGTACGGGGACTTTGAGCAATCAGCCCCAGCATTTT
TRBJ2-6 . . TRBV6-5 CASSTGVSGANVLTF TGTGCCAGCAGTACGGGAGTCTCTGGGGCCAACGTCCTGACTTTC
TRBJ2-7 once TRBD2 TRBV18 CASSPTSGGAYEQYF TGTGCCAGCTCACCGACTAGCGGGGGGGCCTACGAGCAGTACTTC
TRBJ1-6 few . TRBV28 CASGPEEAPLHF TGTGCCAGCGGCCCCGAGGAGGCACCCCTCCACTTT
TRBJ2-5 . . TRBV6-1 CASSESRTVETQYF TGTGCCAGCAGTGAATCGCGGACGGTAGAGACCCAGTACTTC